This T cell receptor (beta chain) was identified in a study of blood T cell repertoires in COVID-19. Across the study: Donors in the United States, Italy and Spain gave samples during acute or convalescent COVID-19. In each case, the material was cDNA or gDNA derived from T cells, B-cell-depleted T cells, or PBMCs.

The CDR3 runs 18 residues. The germline gives CDR1 SSHAT, CDR2 FNYEAQ (reference sequence). Study processing details: Amplifying reference gene primers gave estimates of nucleated cell counts. TCRdb's copy holds only in-frame clones and misses some; the assay was immunoSEQ multiplex PCR. The DNA gave D and trimming, while V, J and clone size come from that table. The table has roughly 250,000 clones, more than 85% seen once. The sequence derives from a man under 40 with acute or convalescent COVID-19. The genes are TRBV7-7 and TRBJ2-6, with D possibly TRBD1 on 9 matching bases. Sequenced: peripheral blood. CDR3 amino acids: CASGEVGQGSSGANVLTF. Here the CDR3 DNA reads TGTGCTAGCGGGGAGGTGGGACAGGGATCCTCTGGGGCCAACGTCCTGACTTTC.